The clone carrying this T cell receptor beta chain was counted once. The antigen is not known. These data are taken from a study of cytomegalovirus exposure and HLA in healthy donors. The CDR3 has 17 residues. Between the trimmed V and J ends, which lost 0 bases and 4 bases, there was a span of 18 bases. CDR1 ENHRY and CDR2 SYGVKD come from the germline V gene. 13 Jbeta primers and 60 Vbeta primers were used for the PCR. Assay: immunoSEQ multiplex PCR; the TCRdb copy retains only in-frame clones and omits some. The sample yields about 130,000 clones, about 80% seen once. General observations from the study: Earlier analysis yielded a pattern in which most TCR beta V segments were productive about 87% or about 30% of the time. Reportedly, cytomegalovirus status was diagnosed with high sensitivity and specificity.

The rearrangement joins TRBV10-3 to TRBJ1-2; D is possibly TRBD1 (5 bases). This sequence originates from a man aged 25 to 40 in good health and CMV-seronegative. The sequenced sample was PBMCs. The CDR3 loop is CAISESWGEHTSYGYTF. CDR3 coding DNA: TGTGCCATCAGTGAGTCGTGGGGGGAGCACACCTCCTATGGCTACACCTTC.